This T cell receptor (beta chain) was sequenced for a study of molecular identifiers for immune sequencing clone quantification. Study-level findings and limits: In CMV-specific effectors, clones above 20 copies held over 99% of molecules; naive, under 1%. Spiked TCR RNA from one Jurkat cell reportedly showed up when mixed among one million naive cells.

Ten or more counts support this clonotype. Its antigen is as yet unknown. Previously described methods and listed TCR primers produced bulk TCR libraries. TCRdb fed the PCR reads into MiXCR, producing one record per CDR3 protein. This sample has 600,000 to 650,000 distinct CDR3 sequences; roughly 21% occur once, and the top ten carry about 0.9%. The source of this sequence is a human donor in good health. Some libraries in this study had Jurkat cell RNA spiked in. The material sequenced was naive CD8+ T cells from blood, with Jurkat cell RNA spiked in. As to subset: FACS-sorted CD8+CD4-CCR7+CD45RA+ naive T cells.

The chain's CDR3 is CASSPGVNYQPQHF. CDR3 bases: TGTGCCAGCTCACCAGGGGTCAACTATCAGCCCCAGCATTTT. The chain carries TRBV27 and TRBJ1-5, with D maybe TRBD1 (6 bases). The CDR3 runs 14 residues. Germline V gene sequence: CDR1 MNHEY, CDR2 SMNVEV (reference sequence). The V end lost 8 bases, the J end lost 5 bases, and 16 bases lay between the germline ends.